Sequencing of this TCR beta chain was carried out in a study of blood T cell repertoires in COVID-19. Across the whole study: Researchers got acute and convalescent COVID-19 samples from the United States, Italy and Spain. The cDNA or gDNA used as material had been derived from T cells, B-cell-depleted T cells, or PBMCs.

Authors' data handling: Amplification of reference gene primers provided the estimated nucleated cell counts. The assay was immunoSEQ multiplex PCR, and TCRdb's table has in-frame clones only and misses some. D and trimming were read from the DNA, whereas the V and J calls and clone size are those reported in that table. The sample lists about 73,000 clones; 70% to 80% were seen once. This receptor was taken from a man in his 70s with COVID-19, enrolled during active disease. The specimen was peripheral blood.

CDR3 in DNA: TGTGCCAGCAGTTTATCCCCACTATACACCGGGGAGCTGTTTTTT. This sequence encodes CASSLSPLYTGELFF. The gene calls are TRBV28 and TRBJ2-2; D unresolved. There are 15 residues in the CDR3. Trimming shortened V by 1 base and J by 3 bases, and 9 bases separated the two germline ends. Germline assignment: CDR1 MDHEN and CDR2 SYDVKM.